This passage covers 32 T cell receptor beta chains from one sample sequenced in a study of blood T cell repertoires in COVID-19. Sequencing was performed with immunoSEQ multiplex PCR; in TCRdb, only in-frame clones are kept and a portion is missing. The table has about 73,000 clones, 65% to 90% seen once; the top ten hold about 6.5%. Source material: peripheral blood. All receptors come from a woman in her sixties or seventies with acute or convalescent COVID-19.

This rearrangement joins TRBV7-3 to TRBJ1-2; D is perhaps TRBD1 (6 bases). CDR1 and CDR2 (germline): SGHTA, FQGTGA. This CDR3 spans 16 amino acids. Trimming took off 0 bases at V and 5 bases at J, with 16 bases between the two ends. CDR3 sequence (DNA): TGTGCCAGCAGCTTAACTGCGGGGGGCGCGGAGTATGGCTACACCTTC. It codes for CASSLTAGGAEYGYTF.

The chain links TRBV11-2 to TRBJ1-1, with TRBD1 matching over 7 bases. The V and J ends lost 1 base and 9 bases, in that order; junction bases with no gene match: 8. CDR1 is SGHAT, CDR2 FQNNGV, per germline. This CDR3 region has 14 residues. The CDR3 region has the DNA TGTGCCAGCAGCTTAGGGACAGGATATTCTCAAGCTTTCTTT. This codes for CASSLGTGYSQAFF.

CDR3 bases: TGTGCCAGCCAGGGGTCCTCTTACGAGCAGTACTTC. It is translated as CASQGSSYEQYF. The V and J genes are TRBV6-5 and TRBJ2-7; maybe TRBD1 (6 bases). Trimming pared 8 bases from V and 4 bases from J, leaving 12 bases between. CDR3 length equals 12 residues. Germline CDR1 and CDR2: MNHEY and SVGAGI.

The chain joins TRBV5-1 to TRBJ1-1; the D is unclear. CDR3 size: 14 residues. Trimming removed 4 bases at V and 0 bases at J, with 10 bases between. Germline CDR1 SGHRS, CDR2 YFSETQ. CDR3 region: CASSTGEMNTEAFF. The CDR3 region has the DNA TGCGCCAGCAGCACCGGGGAGATGAACACTGAAGCTTTCTTT. Full variable domain (rest looked up from reference TRBV5-1 and TRBJ1-1): KAGVTQTPRYLIKTRGQQVTLSCSPISGHRSVSWYQQTPGQGLQFLFEYFSETQRNKGNFPGRFSGRQFSNSRSEMNVSTLELGDSALYLCASSTGEMNTEAFFGQGTRLTVV.

CDR3 nucleotides: TGTGCCAGCAGTGTTGCGGGGGTCAACACAGATACGCAGTATTTT. It yields the protein CASSVAGVNTDTQYF. V gene TRBV2 combines with J gene TRBJ2-3; 7 nucleotides line up with TRBD2. Germline CDR1 is SNHLY and CDR2 is FYNNEI. There are 15 residues in the CDR3. The V segment lost 4 bases and the J segment 2 bases; nucleotides outside the gene matches: 6.

The CDR3 nucleotides are TGTGCCAGCAGCCAAGATAGGAGGCTGAGGGAGGAGACCCAGTACTTC. Its protein is CASSQDRRLREETQYF. This chain connects TRBV3-1 (or the pseudogene TRBV3-2) to TRBJ2-5; a possible D gene is TRBD2 (5 bases). Germline V CDR1 and CDR2: LGHDT, YNNKEL (reference sequence). CDR3 length: 16 amino acids. Trimming removed 0 bases from V and 5 bases from J, with 16 bases in between.

This clone has only a few counts. The chain uses TRBV19 and TRBJ1-4; D may be TRBD1 (6 bases). Germline lookup yields CDR1 LNHDA and CDR2 SQIVND (reference sequence). The CDR3 is 16 residues long. Trimming shortened V by 4 bases and J by 4 bases, and 16 bases separated the two germline ends. CDR3 residues: CASSTPLGQYNEKLFF. The CDR3 region has the DNA TGTGCCAGTAGTACCCCACTTGGACAGTATAATGAAAAACTGTTTTTT.

For the CDR3, the DNA is TGTGCCAGCTCACCGCGGCCTTTCGGTGAGCAGTTCTTC. Its protein is CASSPRPFGEQFF. V and J are TRBV18 and TRBJ2-1, with D hard to call. V shed 3 bases and J shed 9 bases, with 12 bases lying between them. The CDR3 spans 13 residues. Germline lookup yields CDR1 KGHSH and CDR2 LQKENI. Filled out from reference TRBV18 and TRBJ2-1, the complete variable domain reads NAGVMQNPRHLVRRRGQEARLRCSPMKGHSHVYWYRQLPEEGLKFMVYLQKENIIDESGMPKERFSAEFPKEGPSILRIQQVVRGDSAAYFCASSPRPFGEQFFGPGTRLTVL.

This rearrangement joins TRBV6-2 or TRBV6-3 to TRBJ1-2; D is uncertain. CDR3 length: 13 amino acids. The V gene's germline CDR1 is MNHEY and CDR2 SVGEGT. Trimming removed 6 bases from V and 4 bases from J, with 12 bases in between. The CDR3 spells CASSHRHFYGYTF. The CDR3 DNA sequence: TGTGCCAGCAGCCATCGACATTTCTATGGCTACACCTTC.

This chain connects TRBV3-1 (or the pseudogene TRBV3-2) to TRBJ2-3; D gene ambiguous. CDR3 length equals 12 residues. The germline V gene has CDR1 LGHDT and CDR2 YNNKEL (reference sequence). Trimming pared 5 bases from V and 6 bases from J, leaving 9 bases between. The CDR3 DNA follows: TGTGCCAGCAGCTCCTTTCGGGATACGCAGTATTTT. Amino acid sequence: CASSSFRDTQYF.

The rearrangement joins TRBV5-1 to TRBJ1-1; D is unclear. V lost 4 bases and J lost 0, with 7 bases in between. The V gene's germline CDR1 is SGHRS and CDR2 YFSETQ. This CDR3 has 13 residues. This CDR3 reads CASSPNLNTEAFF. CDR3 in DNA: TGCGCCAGCAGCCCCAATCTGAACACTGAAGCTTTCTTT.

The chain employs TRBV6-5 and TRBJ1-2; 7 bases match TRBD1. V shed 7 bases, J shed 1 base, and the junction held 9 bases outside the gene matches. Germline CDR1 and CDR2: MNHEY and SVGAGI. The CDR3 loop spans 15 amino acids. Written as DNA, the CDR3 is TGTGCCAGCACCGGGGGACAGCTCCTTAACTATGGCTACACCTTC. Amino acid sequence: CASTGGQLLNYGYTF.

In its sample, this clone was seen a few times. The chain combines TRBV18 with TRBJ2-1, with 8 bases identical to TRBD2. Germline lookup yields CDR1 KGHSH and CDR2 LQKENI. Germline trimming cut 6 bases from V and 7 bases from J; bases unmatched to any gene: 11. This CDR3 spans 15 amino acids. This CDR3 is CASSLTGTSSNEQFF. In DNA form, the CDR3 reads TGTGCCAGCTCCCTGACCGGGACTAGTAGTAATGAGCAGTTCTTC.

The chain employs TRBV19 and TRBJ1-2; D is unclear. V lost 9 bases to trimming and J lost 0 bases, with 8 bases between them. The CDR3 consists of 12 residues. From germline, CDR1 is LNHDA and CDR2 SQIVND (reference sequence). In DNA, the CDR3 is TGTGCCAGCGAGAGAGCTAACTATGGCTACACCTTC. It is translated as CASERANYGYTF.

The V call is TRBV5-1, the J call TRBJ2-7; no clear D gene. The V gene lost 1 base and the J gene lost 4 bases, with 9 bases spanning the gap. Germline V gene sequence: CDR1 SGHRS, CDR2 YFSETQ. The CDR3 spans 13 residues. CDR3 amino acids: CASSLQSLYEQYF. The CDR3 coding sequence is TGCGCCAGCAGCTTGCAGTCCCTGTACGAGCAGTACTTC.

In its sample, this clone was seen once. The gene calls are TRBV6-5 and TRBJ1-5; D is uncertain. CDR1 is MNHEY, CDR2 SVGAGI, per germline. The V gene lost 6 bases and the J gene lost 11 bases, with 11 bases spanning the gap. The CDR3 is 11 amino acids. Here the CDR3 reads CASRPEGAQHF. DNA for the CDR3: TGTGCCAGCAGGCCGGAGGGTGCCCAGCATTTT.

This clone occurred once. The V gene is TRBV19, the J gene TRBJ2-1; 9 bases are a match to TRBD2. Germline V lookup: CDR1 LNHDA, CDR2 SQIVND (reference sequence). The V gene end was trimmed by 6 bases and the J gene end by 4 bases; junction bases not matched to a gene: 16. This CDR3 has 18 residues. The CDR3 loop is CASRTLSGGPTLYNEQFF. DNA for the CDR3: TGTGCCAGTAGGACCCTTAGCGGGGGCCCTACGTTGTACAATGAGCAGTTCTTC.

Here the CDR3 DNA reads TGCGCCAGCAGTGCATGGGGCCTGAACACTGAAGCTTTCTTT. It specifies CASSAWGLNTEAFF. The rearrangement links TRBV5-1 to TRBJ1-1; a weak D match, TRBD1 (5 bases). Trimming removed 5 bases at V and 0 bases at J, with 11 bases between. Germline assignment: CDR1 SGHRS and CDR2 YFSETQ. There are 14 residues in the CDR3.

On this clone: In the same sample, other DNA sequences code for this CDR3. The chain links TRBV27 to TRBJ1-1, with D possibly TRBD1 on 5 matching bases. Germline V gene lookup returns CDR1 MNHEY and CDR2 SMNVEV (reference sequence). The CDR3 loop spans 13 amino acids. V lost 5 bases to trimming and J lost 1 base, with 8 bases between them. This CDR3 reads CASSPTGNTEAFF. CDR3 DNA: TGTGCCAGCAGTCCTACAGGGAACACTGAAGCTTTCTTT.

This clone was observed once. The chain is built from TRBV7-6 and TRBJ2-2, with 8 bases lining up with TRBD2. V gave up 0 bases and J gave up 2 bases; unmatched junction bases: 5. The CDR3 length is 17 residues. Germline V gives CDR1 SGHVS, CDR2 FNYEAQ. DNA of the CDR3: TGTGCCAGCAGCTTAGCGTCAGCGGGGGAAAACACCGGGGAGCTGTTTTTT. Encoded protein: CASSLASAGENTGELFF.

V gene TRBV29-1 combines with J gene TRBJ1-2, with 7 positions matching TRBD1. This CDR3 is built from 12 residues. The junction had 3 bases not matched to a gene; V was cut back by 2 bases and J by 6 bases. CDR1 SQVTM and CDR2 ANQGSEA come from the germline V gene. The CDR3 region has the DNA TGCAGCGTTGAAAACAGGGGAGATGGCTACACCTTC. Its protein product is CSVENRGDGYTF.

V gene TRBV19 combines with J gene TRBJ1-6, with unresolved D. The CDR3 has 12 residues. V lost 8 bases and J lost 7, with 9 bases in between. CDR1 and CDR2 from the germline V gene are LNHDA and SQIVND (reference sequence). This CDR3 is CASSGWNSPLHF. CDR3 coding DNA: TGTGCCAGTTCGGGGTGGAATTCACCCCTCCACTTT.

This chain links TRBV19 with TRBJ1-1, with D tentatively TRBD1 (6 bases). V lost 6 bases and J lost 4, with 15 bases in between. CDR1 and CDR2 (germline): LNHDA, SQIVND (reference sequence). The CDR3 is 14 residues long. The CDR3: CASRVQGGITEAFF. CDR3 coding DNA: TGTGCCAGTAGGGTACAGGGAGGGATCACTGAAGCTTTCTTT. Drawing the rest from reference TRBV19 and TRBJ1-1, the complete variable domain is DGGITQSPKYLFRKEGQNVTLSCEQNLNHDAMYWYRQDPGQGLRLIYYSQIVNDFQKGDIAEGYSVSREKKESFPLTVTSAQKNPTAFYLCASRVQGGITEAFFGQGTRLTVV.

The chain combines TRBV7-3 with TRBJ2-3; 14 positions match TRBD2. The CDR3 is 12 residues long. J was trimmed by 10 bases and V by 8 bases; bases with no gene match: 2. CDR1 is SGHTA and CDR2 is FQGTGA in the germline V gene. In nucleotides, the CDR3 is TGTGCCAGCGGGACTAGCGGGGGACCGCAGTATTTT. The encoded protein is CASGTSGGPQYF.

This clone was recorded a few times. The chain combines TRBV2 with TRBJ2-5; 7 bases agree with TRBD1. The V gene's germline CDR1 is SNHLY and CDR2 FYNNEI. With V trimmed by 6 bases and J by 5 bases, 9 bases remained unmatched. The CDR3 length is 14 residues. The CDR3 loop reads CASRATGAGETQYF. The DNA of the CDR3 is TGTGCCAGCAGGGCTACAGGGGCTGGGGAGACCCAGTACTTC. The full variable domain, with the rest looked up from reference TRBV2 and TRBJ2-5, is EPEVTQTPSHQVTQMGQEVILRCVPISNHLYFYWYRQILGQKVEFLVSFYNNEISEKSEIFDDQFSVERPDGSNFTLKIRSTKLEDSAMYFCASRATGAGETQYFGPGTRLLVL.

The chain is built from TRBV5-1 and TRBJ1-1; D remains unclear. V was shortened by 1 base and J by 1 base, with 8 bases between the two germline ends. Germline V lookup: CDR1 SGHRS, CDR2 YFSETQ. The CDR3 totals 14 residues. CDR3 region: CASSLNSGNTEAFF. CDR3 coding DNA: TGCGCCAGCAGCTTGAATTCCGGGAACACTGAAGCTTTCTTT. The entire variable domain, with the rest obtained from reference TRBV5-1 and TRBJ1-1, is as follows: KAGVTQTPRYLIKTRGQQVTLSCSPISGHRSVSWYQQTPGQGLQFLFEYFSETQRNKGNFPGRFSGRQFSNSRSEMNVSTLELGDSALYLCASSLNSGNTEAFFGQGTRLTVV.

The CDR3 DNA follows: TGTGCCAGCAGTGAGTCCGGGGGAGGGCAGCCCCAGCATTTT. Protein product: CASSESGGGQPQHF. The gene calls are TRBV6-1 and TRBJ1-5; maybe TRBD1 (5 bases). The V and J ends lost 3 bases and 7 bases respectively, with 13 bases between them. Per germline, CDR1 MNHNS and CDR2 SASEGT. The CDR3 is 14 residues long.

This clone was found once. V and J are TRBV19 and TRBJ2-7; TRBD1 aligns across 9 bases. Germline V gives CDR1 LNHDA, CDR2 SQIVND (reference sequence). V lost 4 bases and J lost 9; bases outside the gene matches: 13. The CDR3 length is 15 residues. The CDR3 reads CASSTSGTGPVRQYF. The CDR3 DNA sequence: TGTGCCAGTAGTACTTCCGGGACAGGGCCTGTAAGGCAGTACTTC.

The rearrangement uses TRBV11-2 and TRBJ2-7; 8 positions agree with TRBD2. V dropped 8 bases and J dropped 5; count of bases not matched to a gene: 8. CDR1 and CDR2 from the germline V gene are SGHAT and FQNNGV. CDR3 length equals 13 residues. CDR3 sequence (DNA): TGTGCCAGCCTGGCTAGCGGGTCCGACGAGCAGTACTTC. Translated, it gives CASLASGSDEQYF.

CDR3 sequence reads: CASSLRGTKAFF. The CDR3 bases are TGTGCCAGCAGTTTACGGGGGACTAAAGCTTTCTTT. The chain joins TRBV12-3 or TRBV12-4 to TRBJ1-1; perhaps TRBD1 as D (5 bases). V lost 2 bases and J lost 9, with 10 bases in between. There are 12 residues in the CDR3.

The genes are TRBV27 and TRBJ2-7; 12 bases align to TRBD2. The CDR3 totals 18 residues. J gave up 2 bases and V 2 bases, and 10 bases lay outside the gene matches. Per germline, CDR1 MNHEY and CDR2 SMNVEV (reference sequence). The DNA of the CDR3 is TGTGCCAGCAGTTTACGCCCGCGACTAGCGGGGGATCCCTACGAGCAGTACTTC. Translated, it gives CASSLRPRLAGDPYEQYF.

CDR3 loop: CASSNPETGRNSYEQYF. The DNA for the CDR3 is TGTGCCAGTAGTAACCCCGAGACAGGACGCAACTCCTACGAGCAGTACTTC. The chain couples TRBV19 to TRBJ2-7, with D possibly TRBD1 on 6 matching bases. Trimming pared 4 bases from V and 0 bases from J, leaving 19 bases between. Germline CDR1 LNHDA, CDR2 SQIVND (reference sequence). The CDR3 length is 17 residues.